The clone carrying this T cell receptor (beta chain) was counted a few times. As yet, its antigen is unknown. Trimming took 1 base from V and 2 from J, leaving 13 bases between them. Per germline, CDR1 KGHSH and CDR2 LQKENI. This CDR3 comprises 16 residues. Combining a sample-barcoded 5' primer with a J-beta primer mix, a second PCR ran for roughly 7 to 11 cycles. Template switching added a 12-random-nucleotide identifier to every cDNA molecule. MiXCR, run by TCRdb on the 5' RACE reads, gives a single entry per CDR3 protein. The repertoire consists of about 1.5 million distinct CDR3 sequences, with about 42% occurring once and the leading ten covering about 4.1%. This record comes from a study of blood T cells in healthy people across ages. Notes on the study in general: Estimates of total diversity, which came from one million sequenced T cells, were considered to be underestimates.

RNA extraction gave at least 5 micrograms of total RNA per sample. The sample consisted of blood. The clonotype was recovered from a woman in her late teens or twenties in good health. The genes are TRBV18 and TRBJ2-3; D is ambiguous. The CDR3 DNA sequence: TGTGCCAGCTCACCACGAGTTTGGGATTCCACAGATACGCAGTATTTT. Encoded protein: CASSPRVWDSTDTQYF.